What follows are 24 T cell receptor beta chains derived from one specimen sequenced in a study of cytomegalovirus exposure and HLA in healthy donors. Using immunoSEQ multiplex PCR, the repertoire was profiled, and TCRdb retains in-frame clones only, with some absent. The table lists about 63,000 clones, around 90% of them singletons. Material: PBMCs. The receptors originated from a young woman in good health and CMV-seronegative.

The chain employs TRBV7-8 and TRBJ2-1, with D possibly matching TRBD2 (6 bases). The V end lost 5 bases, the J end lost 9 bases, and 14 bases lay between the germline ends. The CDR3 runs 13 residues. In germline, CDR1 is SGHVS, CDR2 FQNEAQ. The CDR3 loop is CASSPGSWGEQFF. As DNA, the CDR3 is TGTGCCAGCAGCCCCGGGAGTTGGGGTGAGCAGTTCTTC.

The chain employs TRBV4-2 and TRBJ1-1; 8 bases line up with TRBD1. The CDR3 is made up of 15 amino acids. V shed 1 base and J 4 bases; nucleotides not matched to a gene: 5. Germline loops: CDR1 LGHNA, CDR2 YNFKEQ. The DNA for the CDR3 is TGTGCCAGCAGCCAAGGGACAGGGAGGGGCACTGAAGCTTTCTTT. Its protein is CASSQGTGRGTEAFF.

This rearrangement joins TRBV28 to TRBJ2-7, with 7 positions matching TRBD2. The germline gives CDR1 MDHEN, CDR2 SYDVKM. After removal of 10 bases from V and 9 bases from J, the junction contained 6 bases not matched to a gene. The CDR3 is 10 amino acids. The CDR3 bases are TGTGCCACGGGGGGAATCGGGCAGTACTTC. The encoded protein is CATGGIGQYF.

The gene calls are TRBV29-1 and TRBJ1-4, with TRBD1 matching over 9 bases. Germline trimming cut 1 base from V and 9 bases from J; bases unmatched to any gene: 3. Germline V gene sequence: CDR1 SQVTM, CDR2 ANQGSEA. This CDR3 has 13 residues. CDR3 coding DNA: TGCAGCGTTGAAGCCGGGACAGGGAAAAAACTGTTTTTT. The encoded protein is CSVEAGTGKKLFF.

The chain employs TRBV5-1 and TRBJ2-7; 8 bases map to TRBD1. Germline CDR1 is SGHRS and CDR2 is YFSETQ. V gave up 4 bases and J gave up 0 bases; unmatched junction bases: 6. The CDR3 is made up of 15 amino acids. CDR3 DNA: TGCGCCAGCAGCCCTCGGACAGGGAGCTCCTACGAGCAGTACTTC. Translation: CASSPRTGSSYEQYF.

This chain joins TRBV7-9 and TRBJ2-3, with TRBD1 matching 11 bases. The CDR3 consists of 17 residues. CDR1 and CDR2 (germline): SEHNR, FQNEAQ (reference sequence). Trimming took 2 bases from V and 4 from J; bases not matched to a gene: 8. The CDR3 protein is CASSLYPGTGGADTQYF. The CDR3 nucleotides are TGTGCCAGCAGCTTATACCCGGGGACAGGGGGGGCAGATACGCAGTATTTT.

The chain carries TRBV27 and TRBJ1-1; D is uncertain. The V end was cut by 7 bases, the J end by 5 bases, with 14 bases between. Germline CDR1 MNHEY, CDR2 SMNVEV (reference sequence). The CDR3 extends over 13 amino acids. CDR3 in DNA: TGTGCCAGCAATCCCGGGATCGGGACTGAAGCTTTCTTT. Its translation is CASNPGIGTEAFF.

The rearrangement joins TRBV6-5 to TRBJ2-7, with TRBD2 matching over 14 bases. The germline V gene has CDR1 MNHEY and CDR2 SVGAGI. J gave up 3 bases and V 6 bases, and 4 bases lay outside the gene matches. This CDR3 is built from 15 residues. The CDR3 protein is CASRRGTSGGYEQYF. CDR3 in DNA: TGTGCCAGCAGACGAGGGACTAGCGGGGGCTACGAGCAGTACTTC.

This clone was recorded a few times. V gene TRBV19 combines with J gene TRBJ2-1; a possible D gene is TRBD1 (6 bases). Germline V gene data show CDR1 as LNHDA and CDR2 as SQIVND (reference sequence). V lost 6 bases and J lost 0, with 15 bases in between. The CDR3 is made up of 16 amino acids. CDR3 nucleotide sequence: TGTGCCAGTAGAGCCACAGGGACCCGCTCCTACAATGAGCAGTTCTTC. Protein product: CASRATGTRSYNEQFF.

The chain links TRBV2 to TRBJ1-5; TRBD1 matches 7 bases. The CDR3 has 15 residues. The germline CDR1 and CDR2 sequences are SNHLY and FYNNEI. After removal of 7 bases from V and 2 bases from J, the junction contained 8 bases not matched to a gene. As DNA, the CDR3 is TGTGCCAGCAATTTCAGGGGGGACGGCAATCAGCCCCAGCATTTT. Its translation: CASNFRGDGNQPQHF.

The CDR3: CASSLLGQGSDTQYF. Here the CDR3 DNA reads TGTGCCAGCAGTTTATTGGGACAGGGCTCAGATACGCAGTATTTT. V and J are TRBV27 and TRBJ2-3, with 9 nucleotides matching TRBD1. Germline V gene data show CDR1 as MNHEY and CDR2 as SMNVEV (reference sequence). The CDR3 spans 15 residues. With 1 base clipped from V and 4 bases from J, the junction kept 3 bases outside the gene matches.

The gene calls are TRBV11-3 and TRBJ1-1, with D uncertain. The V end was cut by 4 bases, the J end by 1 base, with 10 bases between. The length of the CDR3 is 14 residues. Per the germline V gene, CDR1 is SGHNT and CDR2 is YENEEA. The CDR3 nucleotides read TGTGCCAGCAGCTACGGACGGGGGAACACTGAAGCTTTCTTT. Protein: CASSYGRGNTEAFF.

The chain employs TRBV4-1 and TRBJ2-7; 7 bases line up with TRBD2. CDR1 and CDR2 (germline): MGHRA, YSYEKL. The CDR3 loop spans 14 amino acids. The junction had 1 base not matched to a gene; V was cut back by 2 bases and J by 0 bases. The CDR3 DNA reads as TGCGCCAGCAGCCAAAGGACTAGCTCCTACGAGCAGTACTTC. Its protein is CASSQRTSSYEQYF.

The V call is TRBV5-1, the J call TRBJ2-1, with D maybe TRBD2 (6 bases). The V gene lost 4 bases and the J gene lost 0 bases, with 11 bases spanning the gap. There are 15 residues in the CDR3. Germline CDR1 and CDR2: SGHRS and YFSETQ. CDR3 amino acids: CASSTIGSSYNEQFF. Written as DNA, the CDR3 is TGCGCCAGCAGCACTATCGGGAGCTCCTACAATGAGCAGTTCTTC.

This chain uses TRBV5-7 with TRBJ1-1; 8 bases agree with TRBD1. TRBV5-7 is designated an ORF whose function remains uncertain. The junction had 10 bases not matched to a gene; V was cut back by 2 bases and J by 4 bases. The CDR3 is made up of 16 amino acids. The CDR3 region has the DNA TGTGCCAGCAGCTTAGTTCAGGGGGCTACGCGCACTGAAGCTTTCTTT. Translation: CASSLVQGATRTEAFF.

This sequence joins TRBV28 and TRBJ2-3, with D hard to call. V was cut by 6 bases and J by 4 bases, with 8 bases left in between. Germline V CDR1 and CDR2: MDHEN, SYDVKM. The CDR3 is 12 amino acids. The CDR3 region has the DNA TGTGCCAGCAGCCCTACTTCAGATACGCAGTATTTT. Translated: CASSPTSDTQYF.

The chain has TRBV18 and TRBJ2-5; 8 bases are a match to TRBD1. V was pared by 3 bases and J by 5 bases, with 2 bases of the junction left unmatched. The CDR3 covers 13 residues. Germline V gene sequence: CDR1 KGHSH, CDR2 LQKENI. The CDR3 sequence is CASSPGDRETQYF. Written as DNA, the CDR3 is TGTGCCAGCTCACCCGGGGACAGGGAGACCCAGTACTTC.

The gene calls are TRBV6-5 and TRBJ2-3, with 11 bases lining up with TRBD1. With V trimmed by 2 bases and J by 4 bases, 5 bases remained unmatched. This CDR3 spans 16 amino acids. Germline CDR1 is MNHEY and CDR2 is SVGAGI. CDR3 sequence reads: CASSYPPGQGADTQYF. CDR3 nucleotide sequence: TGTGCCAGCAGTTACCCCCCGGGACAGGGGGCAGATACGCAGTATTTT.

This rearrangement joins TRBV30 to TRBJ2-5, with TRBD1 matching over 8 bases. The V gene end was trimmed by 4 bases and the J gene end by 2 bases; junction bases not matched to a gene: 9. Germline lookup yields CDR1 GTSNPN and CDR2 SVGIG (reference sequence). The CDR3 totals 15 residues. Here the CDR3 DNA reads TGTGCCTGGAAGTCAGGGGGCTTTTGGCAAGAGACCCAGTACTTC. This codes for CAWKSGGFWQETQYF.

The chain recombines TRBV4-2 with TRBJ1-5, with a weak D call TRBD1 (6 bases). The germline V and J ends were trimmed by 4 bases and 2 bases, with 12 bases remaining between them. The CDR3 sequence is 15 residues long. In germline, CDR1 is LGHNA, CDR2 YNFKEQ. The CDR3 loop is CASSRSQGGNQPQHF. The CDR3 nucleotides read TGTGCCAGCAGCCGGTCACAGGGCGGCAATCAGCCCCAGCATTTT.

This clone has just a few counts. The chain has TRBV27 and TRBJ1-1; 7 bases are shared with TRBD1. Germline V gene lookup returns CDR1 MNHEY and CDR2 SMNVEV (reference sequence). This CDR3 is built from 14 residues. V shed 3 bases, J shed 5 bases, and the junction held 6 bases outside the gene matches. CDR3 protein: CASSLGQWATEAFF. The CDR3 region has the DNA TGTGCCAGCAGTTTGGGACAGTGGGCTACTGAAGCTTTCTTT.

V usage is TRBV4-2 and J usage is TRBJ1-5; 7 positions match TRBD1. The V gene end was trimmed by 1 base and the J gene end by 9 bases; junction bases not matched to a gene: 6. Germline V gene sequence: CDR1 LGHNA, CDR2 YNFKEQ. The CDR3 length is 14 residues. The CDR3 DNA is TGTGCCAGCAGCCAAGTTACAGGGGCAGGGCCCCAGCATTTT. This codes for CASSQVTGAGPQHF.

This chain connects TRBV4-1 to TRBJ1-5; D gene uncertain. Looked up from germline, CDR1 is MGHRA and CDR2 is YSYEKL. Deletions cut 2 bases from V and 2 bases from J, with 4 bases between. CDR3 length equals 13 residues. DNA of the CDR3: TGCGCCAGCAGCCAATCCGGCAATCAGCCCCAGCATTTT. Translating gives CASSQSGNQPQHF.

V usage is TRBV21-1 and J usage is TRBJ2-5; the D call in the table, TRBD1, was not verified against the DNA. TRBV21-1 is a pseudogene locus. The CDR3 extends over 14 amino acids. The CDR3 reads CASSKGGREETQYF. DNA of the CDR3: TGTGCCAGCAGCAAAGGGGGCAGGGAAGAGACCCAGTACTTC.